This record covers a single TCR beta chain. The data are from a study of T cells in Graves' hyperthyroidism and ophthalmopathy. RNA transcripts yielded amplified TCR beta CDR3 regions. RT-PCR in the first round (using the HTBI primer set) targeted the TCR CDR3. TCRdb redid the calling of the multiplex PCR reads with MiXCR, one entry per CDR3 protein. The sample shows fewer than 650,000 distinct CDR3 sequences, 14% of them seen only once. With 3 bases removed from V and 7 bases from J, the gap between germline ends came to 16 bases. This CDR3 has 14 residues. Per germline, CDR1 SQVTM and CDR2 ANQGSEA. The sequencing input was blood. This chain links TRBV29-1 with TRBJ2-1, with D possibly being TRBD2 (5 bases). The sequence was obtained from a woman under 30 with Graves' ophthalmopathy. The DNA of the CDR3 is TGCAGCGTTGAGAGGTTGCTAGCACGGAATGAGCAGTTCTTC. As protein: CSVERLLARNEQFF.